The present entry profiles one T cell receptor beta chain with its context. The antigen it binds to is not known. No base qualities exist here, and no much larger clone lies one base off it. The library was made by the immunoSEQ multiplex PCR assay. Here the immuneACCESS table is served through TCRdb, limited to in-frame sequences with V and J called. Missing clones are a known gap in these copies; in checked studies unresolved V genes cover under half, and the rest lacks a known reason. Counted in this sample were 700,000 or so clones; approximately 85% of them appeared once. The ten largest clones capture around 0.01% of the sample. This specimen comes from a study of shared T cell receptors in the human thymus (dated by TCRdb to the early 2020s). For the study in its entirety: The study examined how self-reactive, shared T-cell receptor alpha chains are generated in the human thymus.

Spanning cysteine to phenylalanine, the CDR3 consists of 16 amino acids. Of the read, only the CDR3 DNA is kept; its 48 bases are in frame from base 1. The germline V gene encodes CDR1 SGHKS and CDR2 YYEKEE (reference sequence). V loses 0 bases of germline sequence and J loses 5 bases, and the interval between the two ends is 17 bases. The data also belong to a second study, concerning human thymus T cells. The other study reports the following: The donors were immunologically healthy infants in Finland who had open corrective cardiac surgery for congenital heart defects. Thymus tissue was collected as surgical resects that were removed during corrective cardiac surgery. Both the thymic and the peripheral blood repertoires appeared to show biased V and J gene segment usage. Highly overlapping thymic TCR repertoires among unrelated individuals were reported in the related research. The study characterized TCR alpha and beta repertoires from roughly 8 infant thymus samples and a few related peripheral blood samples. Donor ages ranged from about 7 to 250 days, and the cohort comprised about 6 male and a couple of female infants. After being mechanically released from the tissue, thymocytes were kept at -70 degrees C in pellets of 10-30 million cells. Genomic DNA was extracted from frozen cell pellets with a QIAsymphony instrument. TCRB and TCRAD loci were amplified from a standardized quantity of quality-controlled genomic DNA using the immunoSEQ multiplex PCR assay. The V(D)J region was spanned by amplicons of a length sufficient to cover the CDR3 and to identify V and J genes. The amplicons were sequenced on an Illumina platform via the commercial immunoSEQ service. Primer bias and sequencing errors were corrected using previously described methods, and TCRAD and TCRB definitions followed the IMGT database. immunoSEQ Analyzer 3.0 and VDJTools were used for repertoire analysis, which covered basic statistics, V/J segment usage, diversity estimates, rarefaction and pairwise overlap. To estimate diversity, the Chao1, ChaoE, Efron-Thisted, Shannon and inverse Simpson indices were applied, and diversity was also estimated on datasets down-sampled to the smallest sample. Repertoire overlap was determined by strict matching of CDR3 nucleotide sequence, V gene and J gene, and Jaccard-based multidimensional scaling clustering was applied. On average, about 730,000 unique TCRB clonotypes were obtained from thymus samples, compared with about 84,000 from blood samples.

The source material was thymocytes. Recombination joined TRBV5-5 with TRBJ2-5; the D region possibly corresponds to TRBD2 (5 bases align). This sequence was found in a girl under three years old with a congenital heart defect. Donor details come from another sample of the same person, matched by shared clones. The CDR3 region has the sequence CASSLVRGNLLETQYF. In nucleotide form, the sequence is TGTGCCAGCAGCTTGGTTCGGGGTAACCTACTGGAGACCCAGTACTTC. With the rest looked up from the reference TRBV5-5 and TRBJ2-5 genes rather than sequenced, the full variable domain is DAGVTQSPTHLIKTRGQQVTLRCSPISGHKSVSWYQQVLGQGPQFIFQYYEKEERGRGNFPDRFSARQFPNYSSELNVNALLLGDSALYLCASSLVRGNLLETQYFGPGTRLLVL.